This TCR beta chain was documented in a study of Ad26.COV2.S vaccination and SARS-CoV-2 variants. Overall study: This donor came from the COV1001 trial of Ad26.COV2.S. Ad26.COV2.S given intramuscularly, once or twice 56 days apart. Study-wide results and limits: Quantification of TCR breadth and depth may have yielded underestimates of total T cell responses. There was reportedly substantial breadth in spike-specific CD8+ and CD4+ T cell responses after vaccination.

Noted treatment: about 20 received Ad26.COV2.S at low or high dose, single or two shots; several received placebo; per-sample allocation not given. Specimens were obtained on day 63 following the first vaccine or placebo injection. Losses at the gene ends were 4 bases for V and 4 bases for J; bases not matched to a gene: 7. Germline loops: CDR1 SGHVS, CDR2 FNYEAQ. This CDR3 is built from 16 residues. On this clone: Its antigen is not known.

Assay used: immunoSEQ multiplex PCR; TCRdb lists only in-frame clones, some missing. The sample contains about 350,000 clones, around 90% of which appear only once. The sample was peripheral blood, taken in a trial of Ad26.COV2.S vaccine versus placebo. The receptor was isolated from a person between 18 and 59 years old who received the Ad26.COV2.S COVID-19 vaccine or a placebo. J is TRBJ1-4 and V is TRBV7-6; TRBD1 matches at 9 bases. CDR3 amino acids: CASSSGQGLDNEKLFF. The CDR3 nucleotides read TGTGCCAGCAGCTCGGGACAGGGTCTAGATAATGAAAAACTGTTTTTT.